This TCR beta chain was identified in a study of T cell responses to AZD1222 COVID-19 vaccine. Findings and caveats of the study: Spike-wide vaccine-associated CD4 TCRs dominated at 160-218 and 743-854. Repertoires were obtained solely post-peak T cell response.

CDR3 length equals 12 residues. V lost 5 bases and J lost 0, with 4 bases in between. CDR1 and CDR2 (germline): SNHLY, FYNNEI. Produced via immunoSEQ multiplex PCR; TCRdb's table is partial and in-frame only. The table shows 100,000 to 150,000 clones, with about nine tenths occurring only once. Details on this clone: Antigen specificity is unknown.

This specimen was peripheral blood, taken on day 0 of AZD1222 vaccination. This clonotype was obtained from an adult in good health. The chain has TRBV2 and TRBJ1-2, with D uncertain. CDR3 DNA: TGTGCCAGCAGTCCCACTAACTATGGCTACACCTTC. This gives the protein CASSPTNYGYTF.